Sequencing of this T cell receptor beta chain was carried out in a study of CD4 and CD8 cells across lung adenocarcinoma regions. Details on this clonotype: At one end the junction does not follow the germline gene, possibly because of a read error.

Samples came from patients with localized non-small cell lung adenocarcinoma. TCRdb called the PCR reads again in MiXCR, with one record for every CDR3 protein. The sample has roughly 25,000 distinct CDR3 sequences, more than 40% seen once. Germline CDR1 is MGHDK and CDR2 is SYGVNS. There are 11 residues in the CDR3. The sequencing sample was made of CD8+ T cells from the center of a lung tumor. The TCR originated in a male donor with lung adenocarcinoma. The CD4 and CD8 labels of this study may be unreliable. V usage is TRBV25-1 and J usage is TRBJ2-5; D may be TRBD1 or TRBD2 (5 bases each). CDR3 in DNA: TGTGCCAGCAGAAGCCCCGGGGCCCAGTCTTTC. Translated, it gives CASRSPGAQSF.